Listed here are 13 T cell receptor beta chains from one sample, sequenced in a study of T cells in Graves' hyperthyroidism and ophthalmopathy. Using RNA transcripts as the source, TCR beta CDR3 regions were amplified. TCR CDR3 regions were first amplified by RT-PCR with HTBI primers. TCRdb passed the multiplex PCR reads through MiXCR, listing each CDR3 protein once. The sample contains approximately 330,000 distinct CDR3 sequences, 18% of which appear only once. The specimen sequenced was blood. The source is a woman between 50 and 59 years old with Graves' hyperthyroidism.

This clonotype occurred many times. V is TRBV5-1 and J is TRBJ2-1, with TRBD2 matching 7 bases. Losses at the gene ends were 0 bases for V and 4 bases for J; bases not matched to a gene: 4. This CDR3 has 15 amino acids. Looked up from germline, CDR1 is SGHRS and CDR2 is YFSETQ. The CDR3 nucleotides are TGCGCCAGCAGCTTGGAAGCTAGCGGATACAATGAGCAGTTCTTC. It yields the protein CASSLEASGYNEQFF.

This clonotype was seen ten or more times. J is TRBJ1-5 and V is TRBV12-3 or TRBV12-4; unclear D gene. The CDR3 has 15 amino acids. V was pared by 1 base and J by 2 bases, with 9 bases between. CDR3 residues: CASSLEPGGNQPQHF. CDR3 DNA sequence: TGTGCCAGCAGTTTAGAACCGGGCGGCAATCAGCCCCAGCATTTT.

This clonotype was found a few times. The chain couples TRBV11-1 to TRBJ2-5, with 7 bases aligning to TRBD1. Germline values: CDR1 SGHAT, CDR2 FQDESV (reference sequence). This CDR3 comprises 14 residues. After removal of 1 base from V and 3 bases from J, the junction contained 2 bases not matched to a gene. CDR3 sequence (DNA): TGTGCCAGCAGCTTAGATACAGGGGAAGAGACCCAGTACTTC. Amino acids: CASSLDTGEETQYF.

The rearrangement uses TRBV9 and TRBJ2-1; tentative D call: TRBD2 (6 bases). V was pared by 4 bases and J by 5 bases, with 16 bases between. The CDR3 consists of 15 residues. CDR1 and CDR2 (germline): SGDLS, YYNGEE. DNA of the CDR3: TGTGCCAGCAGCTCTCGTGGGGGGATAGACAATGAGCAGTTCTTC. Amino acids: CASSSRGGIDNEQFF.

This chain uses TRBV12-3 or TRBV12-4 with TRBJ2-1; tentative D call: TRBD1 (6 bases). V dropped 3 bases and J dropped 5 bases, with 20 bases sitting between them. CDR3 length: 17 residues. CDR3 in amino acids: CASSFRGGWSPHNEQFF. The CDR3 DNA sequence: TGTGCCAGCAGTTTCAGGGGCGGTTGGTCACCGCACAATGAGCAGTTCTTC.

This clonotype was observed a handful of times. The chain recombines TRBV10-3 with TRBJ1-1; 9 positions match TRBD1. J gave up 5 bases and V 4 bases, and 20 bases lay outside the gene matches. CDR1 and CDR2 (germline): ENHRY, SYGVKD. The CDR3 spans 19 residues. CDR3 loop: CAISGLPVQDRGFGTEAFF. CDR3 nucleotides: TGTGCCATCAGTGGGCTGCCTGTCCAGGACAGGGGTTTTGGTACTGAAGCTTTCTTT.

This sequence joins TRBV20-1 and TRBJ1-3, with 7 bases that match TRBD1. The trim removed 5 bases at V and 0 bases at J, leaving 4 bases unmatched. Germline V lookup: CDR1 DFQATT, CDR2 SNEGSKA (reference sequence). The CDR3 spans 14 residues. CDR3 sequence: CSARDSNSGNTIYF. CDR3 DNA sequence: TGCAGTGCTCGGGACAGCAACTCTGGAAACACCATATATTTT.

This clonotype showed up many times. V and J are TRBV5-6 and TRBJ2-2; 7 bases are shared with TRBD2. J lost 1 base, V lost 0 bases, and 9 bases had no gene match. Germline values: CDR1 SGHDT, CDR2 YYEEEE. The CDR3 covers 18 residues. CDR3 sequence: CASSLGLLATMNTGELFF. The CDR3 DNA reads as TGTGCCAGCAGCTTGGGCCTACTAGCGACCATGAACACCGGGGAGCTGTTTTTT.

This clonotype showed up many times. V gene TRBV2 combines with J gene TRBJ2-5; TRBD1 is a possible D gene (6 bases). The CDR3 consists of 15 residues. V dropped 6 bases and J dropped 5 bases, with 19 bases sitting between them. Germline V lookup: CDR1 SNHLY, CDR2 FYNNEI. CDR3 protein: CASRSGRGDRETQYF. The CDR3 nucleotides read TGTGCCAGCAGGTCGGGCAGGGGCGATAGGGAGACCCAGTACTTC.

The rearrangement joins TRBV6-5 to TRBJ2-4, with unresolved D. Germline-derived CDR1 and CDR2 are MNHEY and SVGAGI. The CDR3 spans 13 residues. V was pared by 0 bases and J by 6 bases, with 6 bases between. The CDR3 DNA sequence: TGTGCCAGCAGTTACTCTCCAGCAAACATTCAGTACTTC. This gives the protein CASSYSPANIQYF.

This sequence joins TRBV11-2 and TRBJ1-4; the D gene is possibly TRBD1 (6 bases). This CDR3 contains 13 residues. The germline CDR1 and CDR2 sequences are SGHAT and FQNNGV. V lost 6 bases to trimming and J lost 5 bases, with 10 bases between them. The CDR3 region has the DNA TGTGCCAGCAGAGAGGGGGGAAATGAAAAACTGTTTTTT. This sequence encodes CASREGGNEKLFF.

The chain recombines TRBV7-8 with TRBJ2-7; 7 positions agree with TRBD1. The CDR3 extends over 13 amino acids. V lost 2 bases, J lost 6 bases, and 4 bases stayed unmatched. The germline gives CDR1 SGHVS, CDR2 FQNEAQ. CDR3 amino acids: CASSLNRGPEQYF. CDR3 coding DNA: TGTGCCAGCAGCTTAAACAGGGGTCCCGAGCAGTACTTC.

This clonotype turned up a few times. This chain joins TRBV5-6 and TRBJ2-2; unclear D gene. CDR1 is SGHDT and CDR2 is YYEEEE in the germline V gene. Trimming removed 3 bases at V and 5 bases at J, with 17 bases between. CDR3 length: 16 amino acids. The CDR3 region is CASSSWVGSRTGELFF. CDR3 sequence (DNA): TGTGCCAGCAGCTCATGGGTGGGTTCCAGAACCGGGGAGCTGTTTTTT.